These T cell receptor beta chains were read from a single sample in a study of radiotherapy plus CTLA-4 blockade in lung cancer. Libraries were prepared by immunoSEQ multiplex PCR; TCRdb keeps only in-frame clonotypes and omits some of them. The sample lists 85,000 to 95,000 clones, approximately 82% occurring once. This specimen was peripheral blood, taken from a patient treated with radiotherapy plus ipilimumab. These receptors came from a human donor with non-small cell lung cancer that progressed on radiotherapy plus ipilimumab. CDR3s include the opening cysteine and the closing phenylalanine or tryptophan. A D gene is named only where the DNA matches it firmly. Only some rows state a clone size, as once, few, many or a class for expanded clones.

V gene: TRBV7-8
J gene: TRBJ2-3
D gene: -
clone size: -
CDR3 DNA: TGTGCCAGCAGCTCCGCCGGGCGAGACACGCAGTATTTT
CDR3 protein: CASSSAGRDTQYF

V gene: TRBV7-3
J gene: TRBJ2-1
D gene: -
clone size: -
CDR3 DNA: TGTGCCAGCAGCTTAAGTAGGGCGGGACTGCCTCAGTTCTTC
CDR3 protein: CASSLSRAGLPQFF

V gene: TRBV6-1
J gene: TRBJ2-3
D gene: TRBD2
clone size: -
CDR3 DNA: TGTGCCAGCAGTGTTTCTAGCGGGAGTAGCACAGATACGCAGTATTTT
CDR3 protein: CASSVSSGSSTDTQYF

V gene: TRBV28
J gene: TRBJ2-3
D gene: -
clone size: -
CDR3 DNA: TGTGCCAGCAGTTTAAATCCCCCCGGGACAGATACGCAGTATTTT
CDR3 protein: CASSLNPPGTDTQYF

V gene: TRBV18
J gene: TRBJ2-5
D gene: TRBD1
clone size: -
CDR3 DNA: TGTGCCACCCTCGGACAGGGAACAGAGACCCAGTACTTC
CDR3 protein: CATLGQGTETQYF

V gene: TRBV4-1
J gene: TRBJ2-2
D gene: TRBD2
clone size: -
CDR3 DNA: TGCGCCAGCAGCCAAGGGGGACTAGCGGCCGCCGGGGAGCTGTTTTTT
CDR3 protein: CASSQGGLAAAGELFF

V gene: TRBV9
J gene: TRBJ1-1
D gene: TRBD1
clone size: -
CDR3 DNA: TGTGCCAGCAGACGGGGGACAGCTAACACTGAAGCTTTCTTT
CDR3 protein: CASRRGTANTEAFF

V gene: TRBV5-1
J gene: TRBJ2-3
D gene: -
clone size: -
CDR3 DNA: TGCGCCAGCAGCCTTGGATGGGTAAAGGGAGATACGCAGTATTTT
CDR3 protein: CASSLGWVKGDTQYF

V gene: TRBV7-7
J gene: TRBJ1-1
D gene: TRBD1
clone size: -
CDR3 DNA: TGTGCTAGCAGCCCAATTCAGGGGGGGACTGAAGCTTTCTTT
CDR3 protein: CASSPIQGGTEAFF

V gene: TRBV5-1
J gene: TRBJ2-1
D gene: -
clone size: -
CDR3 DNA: TGCGCCAGCAGCTTGGCCAATGGTGTGTGGCAGTTCTTC
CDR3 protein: CASSLANGVWQFF

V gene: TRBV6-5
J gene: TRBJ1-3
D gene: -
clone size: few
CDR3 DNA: TGTGCCTCAAAGGACAGACTCTCTGGAAACACCATATATTTT
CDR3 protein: CASKDRLSGNTIYF

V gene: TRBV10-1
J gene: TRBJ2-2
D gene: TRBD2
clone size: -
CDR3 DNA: TGCGCCAGCCGCCGGGACTATAACACCGGGGAGCTGTTTTTT
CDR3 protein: CASRRDYNTGELFF

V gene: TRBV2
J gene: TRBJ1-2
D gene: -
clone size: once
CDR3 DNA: TGTGCCAGCAGTCTTACTCCGACAGCGAACTATGGCTACACCTTC
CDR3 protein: CASSLTPTANYGYTF

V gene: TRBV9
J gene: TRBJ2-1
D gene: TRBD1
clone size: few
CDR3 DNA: TGTGCCAGCAGCGAAGAGCCGGGACAGAGGCAGTTCTTC
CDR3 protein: CASSEEPGQRQFF

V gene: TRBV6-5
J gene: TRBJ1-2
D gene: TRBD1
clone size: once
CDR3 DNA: TGTGCCAGCAGCACAGGGGAGTCCTATGGCTACACCTTC
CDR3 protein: CASSTGESYGYTF

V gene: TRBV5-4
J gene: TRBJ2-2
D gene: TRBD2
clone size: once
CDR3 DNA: TGTGCCAGCAGCGTCGGGACTAGCGGTGCCACCGGGGAGCTGTTTTTT
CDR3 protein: CASSVGTSGATGELFF

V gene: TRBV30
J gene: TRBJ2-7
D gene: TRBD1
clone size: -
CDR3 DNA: TGTGCCTGGAGTGTACGTGGACAGGGGGCGAGTTACGAGCAGTACTTC
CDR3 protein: CAWSVRGQGASYEQYF

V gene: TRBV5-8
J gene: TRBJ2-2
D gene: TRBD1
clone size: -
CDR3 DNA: TGTGCCAGCAGGACCGGGACAGGGAGTGGCACCGGGGAGCTGTTTTTT
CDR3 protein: CASRTGTGSGTGELFF

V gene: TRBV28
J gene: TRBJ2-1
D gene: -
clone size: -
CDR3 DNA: TGTGCCAGCAGTTACGCGGGGAGCTCCTACAATGAGCAGTTCTTC
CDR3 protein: CASSYAGSSYNEQFF

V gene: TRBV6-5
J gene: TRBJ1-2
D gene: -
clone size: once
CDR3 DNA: TGTGCCAGCAGCCCCGACACCATCTATGGCTACACCTTC
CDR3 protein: CASSPDTIYGYTF

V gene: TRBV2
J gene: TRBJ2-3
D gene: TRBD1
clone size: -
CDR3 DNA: TGTGCCAGCAGAGGACAGGGGTTCACAGATACGCAGTATTTT
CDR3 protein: CASRGQGFTDTQYF

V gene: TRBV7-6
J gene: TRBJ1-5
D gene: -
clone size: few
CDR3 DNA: TGTGCCAGCAGCTTAGCTCGCTATCAGCCCCAGCATTTT
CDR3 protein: CASSLARYQPQHF